This is a list of T cell receptor beta chains from one sample in a study of cytomegalovirus exposure and HLA in healthy donors. Sequenced by immunoSEQ multiplex PCR; TCRdb stores in-frame clones only, minus some. There are 150,000 to 200,000 clones in the sample; about three quarters occur only once, and around 1.5% lies in the top ten. Sequencing was performed on PBMCs. Receptors originate from a man between 18 and 35 years old in good health and CMV-seronegative. Each CDR3 is given without its conserved first and last residue.

len,v_gene,j_gene,CDR3aa
17,TRBV5-1,TRBJ2-3,ASSPRASGSYTNTDTQY
12,TRBV14,TRBJ1-1,ASSQADRNTEAF
11,TRBV10-2,TRBJ1-2,ASSGTVFYGYT
16,TRBV23-1,TRBJ2-7,ASSHQGRRDRELHEQY
10,TRBV2,TRBJ1-2,ASSELGYGYT
14,TRBV2,TRBJ2-6,AIRRGTLSGANVLT
14,TRBV7-9,TRBJ2-1,ASSPLTSGRRNEQF
13,TRBV28,TRBJ1-2,ASSLELKGRGGYT
11,TRBV5-6,TRBJ1-1,ASSLPGDTEAF
14,TRBV27,TRBJ2-7,ASSLSLTPVEGEQY